This note documents a single T cell receptor (beta chain) sequence. Its recognized antigen is unknown. No base quality values were provided; no much bigger clone lies one nucleotide off. The CDR3 holds 17 amino acids from the cysteine to the phenylalanine. Solely the CDR3 DNA is kept, with 51 bases framed from the first base. Based on the germline V gene, the CDR1 and CDR2 sequences are LGHNA and YSLEER. V is clipped by 0 bases and J by 4 bases, and the sequence between their germline boundaries is 15 bases long. This sample was taken from a study of T cell responses to AZD1222 COVID-19 vaccine (dated by TCRdb to about 2021). The study in broad terms: TCR sequencing was performed for about 250 trial participants, of whom 200 to 220 were given two doses of AZD1222 and approximately 25 were given two doses of MenACWY control vaccine. Enrollment into the trials was organized by age into subgroups of 18-55, 56-69 and 70-plus years, and those subgroups contained roughly 150, 30 and 60 TCR-sequenced participants, respectively. Broader findings and caveats from the paper: Most participants were white British and females outnumbered males, and the authors suggested that clonal diversity may have been underestimated. Conclusions about previously exposed vaccinees are limited, since just six or seven AZD1222 recipients were seropositive for SARS-CoV-2 at baseline. A significant rise in spike-specific TCR breadth and depth was observed after two AZD1222 doses relative to day 0 and relative to MenACWY recipients. Vaccine-associated CD4 TCRs spanned the whole spike protein, with dominant responses in regions 160-218 and 743-854. In the small 56-69-year group, the increase in depth fell short of significance, most likely because of low power. Reportedly, almost half of the unique spike-specific TCRs recognized epitopes lying outside the regions that are mutated in the B.1.351 and B.1.1.7 variants. Because no samples from the day 14 peak response were available, repertoires could be characterized only after the peak T cell response.

The meaning of the sample's time point label: baseline before first vaccination. Sample treatment or condition, as interpreted from the label and publication: meningococcal conjugate vaccine given as trial control. Vaccinee samples were obtained from the UK trials COV001 and COV002, which included a single-blind randomized controlled phase 2/3 trial of AZD1222 (ChAdOx1 nCoV-19) in healthy adults. Trial participant PBMC samples were collected at day 0 and day 28 after the second dose for TCRbeta chain sequencing. The CDR3 regions of human TCRbeta chains were analyzed by immunosequencing. The study's own analysis went as follows. TCRs in the repertoires were matched against a reference library of SARS-CoV-2-specific TCRs that had been generated with the MIRA antigen-specificity platform. Breadth meant the fraction of unique TCRs that were SARS-CoV-2-associated, whereas depth meant the fraction of total T cells that were SARS-CoV-2-associated. Using the MIRA data, each spike-specific TCR was mapped to the spike region that the TCR reacts to and placed in a CD4 or CD8 class. Log10-transformed breadth and depth values were compared by one-way ANOVA with Sidak's multiple comparisons tests. In its TCRdb copy, this immuneACCESS table keeps in-frame sequences only and misses some clones. Where compared with another copy, unresolved V genes explain less than half of these, and the others have no known cause. V, J and clone size are those of that table, while D and trimming were read from the DNA. The sample table shows 120,000 to 150,000 clones, and 85% to 95% are seen once. The top ten clones comprise around 1% of the sample.

This specimen was peripheral blood, taken on day 0 of MenACWY control vaccination. The chain is made from TRBV4-3 and TRBJ1-4, with the D gene uncertain. The clonotype originates from an adult in good health. The DNA sequence reads TGCGCCAGCAGCCAAGATAGTAAAGGGTTCGGTAATGAAAAACTGTTTTTT. Its coded protein is CASSQDSKGFGNEKLFF.